This T cell receptor beta chain was obtained from a study of blood T cell repertoires in COVID-19. For the study at large: Nucleic acid was either cDNA or gDNA, and it came from T cells, B-cell-depleted T cells, or PBMCs.

Trimming stripped 10 bases from V and 0 bases from J, with 12 bases between. The CDR3 has 13 amino acids. Germline-derived CDR1 and CDR2 are SNHLY and FYNNEI. This clone appeared many times. Clones were sequenced by immunoSEQ multiplex PCR, and TCRdb holds only the in-frame ones, with some missing. Among some 190,000 clones listed, about three quarters were seen once. The chain combines TRBV2 with TRBJ1-1, with a tentative D call TRBD1 (5 bases). The clonotype was recovered from a woman aged 45-65 years with active or convalescent COVID-19. The sample consisted of peripheral blood. CDR3 DNA: TGTGCCACAACGCCGGGGGTGAACACTGAAGCTTTCTTT. Residues: CATTPGVNTEAFF.